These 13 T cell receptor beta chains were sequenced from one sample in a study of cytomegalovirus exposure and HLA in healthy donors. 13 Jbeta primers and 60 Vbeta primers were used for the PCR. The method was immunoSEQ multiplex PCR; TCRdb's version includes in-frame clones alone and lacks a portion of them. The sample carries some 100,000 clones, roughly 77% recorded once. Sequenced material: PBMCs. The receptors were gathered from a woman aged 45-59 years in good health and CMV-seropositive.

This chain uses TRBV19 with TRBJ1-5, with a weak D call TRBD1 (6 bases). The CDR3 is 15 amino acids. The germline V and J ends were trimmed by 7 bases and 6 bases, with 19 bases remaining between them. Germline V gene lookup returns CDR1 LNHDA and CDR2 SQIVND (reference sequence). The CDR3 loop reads CASTFSGGRGQPQHF. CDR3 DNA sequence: TGTGCCAGTACCTTCTCGGGGGGGCGAGGTCAGCCCCAGCATTTT.

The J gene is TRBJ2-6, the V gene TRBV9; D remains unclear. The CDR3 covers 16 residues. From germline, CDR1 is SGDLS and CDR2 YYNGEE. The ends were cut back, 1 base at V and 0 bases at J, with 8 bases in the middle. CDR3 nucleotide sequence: TGTGCCAGCAGCGTAACCTCAGGCTCTGGGGCCAACGTCCTGACTTTC. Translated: CASSVTSGSGANVLTF.

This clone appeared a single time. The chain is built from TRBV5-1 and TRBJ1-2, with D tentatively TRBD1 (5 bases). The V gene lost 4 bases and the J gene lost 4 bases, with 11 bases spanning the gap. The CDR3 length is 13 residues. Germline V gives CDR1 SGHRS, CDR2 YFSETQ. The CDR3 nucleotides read TGCGCCAGCAGCCCGGACACCAGCTATGGCTACACCTTC. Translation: CASSPDTSYGYTF.

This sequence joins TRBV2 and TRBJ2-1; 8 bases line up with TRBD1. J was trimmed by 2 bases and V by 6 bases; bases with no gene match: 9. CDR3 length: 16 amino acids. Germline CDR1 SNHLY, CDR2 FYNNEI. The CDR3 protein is CASSPYRTGTYNEQFF. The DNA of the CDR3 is TGTGCCAGCAGCCCCTACCGGACAGGGACCTACAATGAGCAGTTCTTC.

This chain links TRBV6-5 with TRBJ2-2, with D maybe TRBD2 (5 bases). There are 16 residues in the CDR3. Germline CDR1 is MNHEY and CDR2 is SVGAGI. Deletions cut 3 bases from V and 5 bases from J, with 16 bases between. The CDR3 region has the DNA TGTGCCAGCAGTTATTCGCCGCGGGCCGGAACCGGGGAGCTGTTTTTT. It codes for CASSYSPRAGTGELFF.

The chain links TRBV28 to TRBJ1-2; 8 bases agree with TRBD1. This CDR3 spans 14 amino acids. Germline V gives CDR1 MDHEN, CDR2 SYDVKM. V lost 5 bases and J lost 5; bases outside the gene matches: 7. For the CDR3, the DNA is TGTGCCAGCAGTGGCCCGGGACAGGTATATGGCTACACCTTC. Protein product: CASSGPGQVYGYTF.

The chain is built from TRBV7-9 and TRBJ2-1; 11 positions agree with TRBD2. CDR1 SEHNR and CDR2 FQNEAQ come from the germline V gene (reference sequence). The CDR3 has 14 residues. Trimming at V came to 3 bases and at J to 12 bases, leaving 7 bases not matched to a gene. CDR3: CASSFASGGPGQFF. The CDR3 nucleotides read TGTGCCAGCAGCTTTGCTAGCGGGGGGCCGGGGCAGTTCTTC.

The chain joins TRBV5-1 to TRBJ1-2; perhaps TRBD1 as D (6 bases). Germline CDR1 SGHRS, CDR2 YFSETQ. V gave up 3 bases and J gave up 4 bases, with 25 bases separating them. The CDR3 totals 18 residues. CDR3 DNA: TGCGCCAGCAGCTATACTAACGTTCGACAGGCTTTGTCCTATGGCTACACCTTC. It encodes CASSYTNVRQALSYGYTF.

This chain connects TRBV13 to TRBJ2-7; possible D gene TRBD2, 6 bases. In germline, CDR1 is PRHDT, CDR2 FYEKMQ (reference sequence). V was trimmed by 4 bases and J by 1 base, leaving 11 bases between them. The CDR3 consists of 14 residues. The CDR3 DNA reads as TGTGCCAGCAGCTCTCCCGGGACTTCCTACGAGCAGTACTTC. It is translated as CASSSPGTSYEQYF.

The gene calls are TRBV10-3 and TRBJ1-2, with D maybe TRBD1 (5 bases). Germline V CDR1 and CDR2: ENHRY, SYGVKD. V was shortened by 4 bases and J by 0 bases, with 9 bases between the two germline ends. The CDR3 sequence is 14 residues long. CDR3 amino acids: CAISVDSSNYGYTF. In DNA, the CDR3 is TGTGCCATCAGTGTCGACAGTTCTAACTATGGCTACACCTTC.

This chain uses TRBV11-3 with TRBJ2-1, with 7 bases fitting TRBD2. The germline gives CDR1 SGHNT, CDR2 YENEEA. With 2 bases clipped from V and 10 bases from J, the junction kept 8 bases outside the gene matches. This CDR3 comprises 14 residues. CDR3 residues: CASSLSGAGGEQFF. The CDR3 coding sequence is TGTGCCAGCAGCTTAAGCGGGGCTGGAGGAGAGCAGTTCTTC.

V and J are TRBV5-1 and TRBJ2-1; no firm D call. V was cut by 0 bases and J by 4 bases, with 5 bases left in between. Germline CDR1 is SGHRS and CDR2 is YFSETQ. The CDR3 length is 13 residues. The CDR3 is CASSLDNYNEQFF. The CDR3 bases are TGCGCCAGCAGCTTGGACAATTACAATGAGCAGTTCTTC.

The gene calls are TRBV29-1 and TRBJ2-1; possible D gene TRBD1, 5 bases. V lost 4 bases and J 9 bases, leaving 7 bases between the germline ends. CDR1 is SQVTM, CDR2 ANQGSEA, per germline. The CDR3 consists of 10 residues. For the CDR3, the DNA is TGCAGCGTTGTTAGGGGTGAGCAGTTCTTC. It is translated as CSVVRGEQFF.